The 21 T cell receptor beta chains below all came from one sample that was sequenced in a study of T cells in Graves' hyperthyroidism and ophthalmopathy (dated by TCRdb to the late 2010s). The library was obtained by multiplex PCR. TCRdb shows the sequencer as Illumina HiSeq 2000. The TCR beta CDR3 regions were amplified from the RNA transcripts. The TCR CDR3 was subjected to a first round of RT-PCR using the HTBI primer set and the Qiagen OneStep RT-PCR kit. Through fastp at Q25 and MiXCR, TCRdb rebuilt clones from the public reads, retaining in-frame beta chains. For every CDR3 protein sequence, its rows merge into one entry that carries the most common genes and DNA. The sample profile shows 550,000 to 850,000 distinct CDR3 sequences; around 20% of them were found once. The ten largest make up over 15% of the sample. The sample comprised blood. The receptors stem from a woman aged 50 to 60 with Graves' hyperthyroidism that later progressed to Graves' ophthalmopathy.

In this sample, this clonotype turned up many times. This CDR3 reads CSARRDQETQYF. CDR3 bases: TGCAGTGCTAGGAGGGACCAAGAGACCCAGTACTTC. V and J are TRBV20-1 and TRBJ2-5, with D possibly being TRBD2 (5 bases). V shed 3 bases and J shed 0 bases, with 5 bases lying between them. The CDR3 extends over 12 amino acids. CDR1 is DFQATT, CDR2 SNEGSKA, per germline (reference sequence).

This rearrangement joins TRBV6-1 to TRBJ1-1, with TRBD1 matching 7 bases. This CDR3 region has 16 residues. Germline-derived CDR1 and CDR2 are MNHNS and SASEGT. V gave up 5 bases and J gave up 4 bases; unmatched junction bases: 13. Here the CDR3 reads CASSRTGTAYSTEAFF. The CDR3 DNA follows: TGTGCCAGCAGTCGGACCGGGACAGCCTATAGCACTGAAGCTTTCTTT.

In nucleotides, the CDR3 is TGTGCCAGCAGTCCAAAATATACGCAGTATTTT. Its protein is CASSPKYTQYF. The genes are TRBV6-1 and TRBJ2-3; D is ambiguous. CDR1 is MNHNS and CDR2 is SASEGT in the germline V gene. Trimming left V 5 bases short and J 7 bases short, with 7 bases between. The CDR3 has 11 residues.

The J gene is TRBJ1-2, the V gene TRBV5-1; 8 bases match TRBD1. The CDR3 has 14 amino acids. V shed 4 bases, J shed 6 bases, and the junction held 8 bases outside the gene matches. Germline values: CDR1 SGHRS, CDR2 YFSETQ. The CDR3 nucleotides are TGCGCCAGCAGCCCAGGACAGGGCAAGCATGGCTACACCTTC. It translates to CASSPGQGKHGYTF.

This clonotype appeared many times. The chain recombines TRBV6-1 with TRBJ1-1; TRBD1 matches 7 bases. The germline CDR1 and CDR2 sequences are MNHNS and SASEGT. This CDR3 region has 16 residues. The V segment lost 1 base and the J segment 5 bases; nucleotides outside the gene matches: 10. CDR3 residues: CASSEVLGGFRTEAFF. Written as DNA, the CDR3 is TGTGCCAGCAGTGAAGTTTTAGGGGGCTTTCGAACTGAAGCTTTCTTT.

The genes are TRBV20-1 and TRBJ1-1; no definite D call. The CDR3 is made up of 15 amino acids. CDR1 is DFQATT and CDR2 is SNEGSKA in the germline V gene (reference sequence). V shed 0 bases and J shed 9 bases, with 20 bases lying between them. CDR3 sequence: CSARDKAQATFQAFF. The DNA for the CDR3 is TGCAGTGCTAGAGATAAGGCCCAGGCAACGTTTCAAGCTTTCTTT.

This clonotype was counted at least ten times. The chain couples TRBV6-2 or TRBV6-3 to TRBJ2-1; maybe TRBD1 (5 bases). Per the germline V gene, CDR1 is MNHEY and CDR2 is SVGEGT. This CDR3 spans 13 amino acids. V was cut by 4 bases and J by 11 bases, with 15 bases left in between. Written as DNA, the CDR3 is TGTGCCAGCAGTTCCCACCTGACAGAGCAGCAGTTCTTC. Protein sequence: CASSSHLTEQQFF.

In its sample, this clonotype was seen a few times. V and J are TRBV24-1 and TRBJ1-5; D call uncertain. CDR1 and CDR2 (germline): KGHDR, SFDVKD. The CDR3 is 14 amino acids. The V end lost 3 bases, the J end lost 1 base, and 6 bases lay between the germline ends. The CDR3 reads CATSDVQSNQPQHF. The CDR3 DNA reads TGTGCCACCAGTGATGTGCAGAGCAATCAGCCCCAGCATTTT.

This clonotype was counted ten times or more. CDR3 bases: TGTGCCAGCAGCTGGAGCAGGGGCGAGCAGTACTTC. It yields the protein CASSWSRGEQYF. This chain connects TRBV11-3 to TRBJ2-7; possible D gene TRBD1, 6 bases. Germline loops: CDR1 SGHNT, CDR2 YENEEA. Trimming removed 4 bases from V and 6 bases from J, with 10 bases in between. This CDR3 has 12 residues. The variable domain in full, completed from reference TRBV11-3 and TRBJ2-7, reads EAGVVQSPRYKIIEKKQPVAFWCNPISGHNTLYWYLQNLGQGPELLIRYENEEAVDDSQLPKDRFSAERLKGVDSTLKIQPAELGDSAVYLCASSWSRGEQYFGPGTRLTVT.

The V call is TRBV20-1, the J call TRBJ2-2; no firm D call. Trimming pared 3 bases from V and 5 bases from J, leaving 7 bases between. The CDR3 sequence is 12 residues long. CDR1 and CDR2 (germline): DFQATT, SNEGSKA (reference sequence). CDR3 residues: CSASKRTGELFF. The DNA of the CDR3 is TGCAGTGCTAGTAAGCGTACCGGGGAGCTGTTTTTT.

V is TRBV5-5 and J is TRBJ2-5; D is unresolved. From germline, CDR1 is SGHKS and CDR2 YYEKEE (reference sequence). V was shortened by 2 bases and J by 3 bases, with 8 bases between the two germline ends. There are 13 residues in the CDR3. The CDR3 DNA reads TGTGCCAGCAGCTTATTCAGTGAAGAGACCCAGTACTTC. Amino acid sequence: CASSLFSEETQYF.

This clonotype was seen repeatedly, ten times or more. V and J are TRBV12-3 or TRBV12-4 and TRBJ2-3, with 14 bases aligning to TRBD2. V was clipped by 6 bases and J by 0 bases; unmatched bases: 14. CDR3 length: 20 amino acids. CDR3 loop: CASSNPGTSGGKTSTDTQYF. Here the CDR3 DNA reads TGTGCCAGCAGCAACCCCGGGACTAGCGGGGGAAAGACTAGCACAGATACGCAGTATTTT.

This clonotype was counted many times. The J gene is TRBJ1-1, the V gene TRBV6-8; no clear D. V was pared by 5 bases and J by 3 bases, with 10 bases between. This CDR3 has 13 amino acids. The germline V gene has CDR1 MNHGY and CDR2 SAAAGT. For the CDR3, the DNA is TGTGCCAGCAGTCCAGACGGATACACTGAAGCTTTCTTT. It is translated as CASSPDGYTEAFF.

This clonotype has ten or more counts. This chain joins TRBV11-2 and TRBJ2-7; D could derive from TRBD1 or TRBD2 (5 bases each). V was shortened by 4 bases and J by 0 bases, with 10 bases between the two germline ends. CDR1 is SGHAT, CDR2 FQNNGV, per germline. The CDR3 has 14 amino acids. The CDR3 protein is CASSWGRYSYEQYF. CDR3 nucleotides: TGTGCCAGCAGCTGGGGACGGTACTCCTACGAGCAGTACTTC.

The chain is built from TRBV20-1 and TRBJ2-1; 11 bases line up with TRBD2. J gave up 4 bases and V 0 bases, and 5 bases lay outside the gene matches. Germline CDR1 reads DFQATT; CDR2 reads SNEGSKA (reference sequence). The CDR3 runs to 16 residues. In nucleotides, the CDR3 is TGCAGTGCTAGAGACACTAGCGGGGGACTATACAATGAGCAGTTCTTC. Translation: CSARDTSGGLYNEQFF.

Only a few counts were recorded for this clonotype. This chain joins TRBV20-1 and TRBJ2-3; the D call may be TRBD1 or TRBD2 (5 bases each). V gave up 6 bases and J gave up 7 bases, with 14 bases separating them. This CDR3 is 12 amino acids long. Per the germline V gene, CDR1 is DFQATT and CDR2 is SNEGSKA (reference sequence). The CDR3 nucleotides read TGCAGTGCCCGGGACGTAGGTTATACGCAGTATTTT. It translates to CSARDVGYTQYF.

This clonotype was picked up many times. The chain has TRBV20-1 and TRBJ2-4, with D hard to call. The CDR3 contains 17 residues. V lost 0 bases and J 0 bases, leaving 15 bases between the germline ends. CDR1 DFQATT and CDR2 SNEGSKA come from the germline V gene (reference sequence). CDR3 nucleotide sequence: TGCAGTGCTAGAGACGGAAGCCCCCAGGCAGCCAAAAACATTCAGTACTTC. Its protein is CSARDGSPQAAKNIQYF.

This rearrangement joins TRBV3-1 to TRBJ1-3, with a tentative D call TRBD1 (6 bases). There are 19 residues in the CDR3. The V end was cut by 4 bases, the J end by 2 bases, with 24 bases between. Germline lookup yields CDR1 LGHDT and CDR2 YNNKEL (reference sequence). CDR3 residues: CASSLSWGPGDVPGNTIYF. The CDR3 DNA reads as TGTGCCAGCAGCCTCTCTTGGGGGCCGGGGGATGTCCCTGGAAACACCATATATTTT.

In this sample, this clonotype turned up many times. In DNA, the CDR3 is TGCGCCAGCAGCCAAAGGGACCCCGACGAGCAGTACTTC. It yields the protein CASSQRDPDEQYF. The genes are TRBV4-1 and TRBJ2-7; D is tentatively TRBD1 or TRBD2 (5 bases each). Trimming stripped 2 bases from V and 5 bases from J, with 10 bases between. This CDR3 comprises 13 residues. CDR1 and CDR2 from the germline V gene are MGHRA and YSYEKL.

In its sample, this clonotype was seen a few times. The chain links TRBV5-1 to TRBJ1-2, with D unresolved. Trimming stripped 7 bases from V and 0 bases from J, with 16 bases between. The CDR3 extends over 15 amino acids. Germline CDR1 and CDR2: SGHRS and YFSETQ. Here the CDR3 reads CASSLTPEPNYGYTF. For the CDR3, the DNA is TGCGCCAGCTCACTAACCCCAGAGCCTAACTATGGCTACACCTTC.

This clonotype was detected a few times. The CDR3 DNA sequence: TGTGCCAGCAGCTCCGGTAGCGGGGGGGCTGTGGAGACCCAGTACTTC. As protein: CASSSGSGGAVETQYF. The chain links TRBV11-2 to TRBJ2-5; 11 nucleotides align to TRBD2. CDR3 length: 16 amino acids. The J segment lost 5 bases and the V segment lost 4 bases, leaving 9 bases of the junction unmatched. CDR1 is SGHAT and CDR2 is FQNNGV in the germline V gene. The full variable domain, completed using reference TRBV11-2 and TRBJ2-5, is EAGVAQSPRYKIIEKRQSVAFWCNPISGHATLYWYQQILGQGPKLLIQFQNNGVVDDSQLPKDRFSAERLKGVDSTLKIQPAKLEDSAVYLCASSSGSGGAVETQYFGPGTRLLVL.